The clone carrying this T cell receptor beta chain came up many times. Its antigen is not identified. These data come from a study of human T cells and chemical hapten exposure. Study information: Small pooled library volume differences chiefly drove per-sample TCR yield variation.

General observations from the study: DPC sensitization produced no change in TCRs with frequency above 1 in 1000.

Individual cDNA molecules had unique molecular identifiers attached to them by the library. In the original processing: Ranging from about 23,224 to 750,000, TCR counts per sample had a median value of around 91,000. TCRdb called the 5' RACE reads again in MiXCR, with one record for every CDR3 protein. These V and J calls are TCRdb output, not the study's own analysis. The sample records approximately 140,000 distinct CDR3 sequences, 4.1% being singletons. The CDR3 is 14 amino acids. With 2 bases removed from V and 4 bases from J, the gap between germline ends came to 9 bases. The germline V gene encodes CDR1 SGHTA and CDR2 FQGTGA. The total RNA was obtained from whole blood that was not fractionated.

V and J are TRBV7-3 and TRBJ2-1, with a weak D call TRBD2 (6 bases). This clonotype originated in a female donor in good health. CDR3 in amino acids: CASSLRGTYNEQFF. The CDR3 nucleotides read TGTGCCAGCAGCTTACGTGGGACTTACAATGAGCAGTTCTTC.